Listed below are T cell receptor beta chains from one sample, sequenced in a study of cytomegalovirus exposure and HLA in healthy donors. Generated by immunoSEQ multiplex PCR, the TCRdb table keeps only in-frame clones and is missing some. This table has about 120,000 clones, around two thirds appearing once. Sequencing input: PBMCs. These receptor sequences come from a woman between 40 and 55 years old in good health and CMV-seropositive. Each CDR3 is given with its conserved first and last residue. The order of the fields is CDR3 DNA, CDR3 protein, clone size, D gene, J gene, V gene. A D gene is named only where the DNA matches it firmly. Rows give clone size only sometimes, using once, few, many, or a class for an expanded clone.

cdr3_nt: TGTGCCAGCTCACCGAGGACAGGGGGCGTATACACTGAAGCTTTCTTT; cdr3_aa: CASSPRTGGVYTEAFF; clone_size: .; d_call: TRBD1; j_call: TRBJ1-1; v_call: TRBV18
cdr3_nt: TGTGCCAGCAGCCTACTAACATTGGCCGGAAACACCATATATTTT; cdr3_aa: CASSLLTLAGNTIYF; clone_size: .; d_call: .; j_call: TRBJ1-3; v_call: TRBV6-1
cdr3_nt: TGTGCCAGCAGTCTTAGCGGGCCGACAGATACGCAGTATTTT; cdr3_aa: CASSLSGPTDTQYF; clone_size: .; d_call: TRBD2; j_call: TRBJ2-3; v_call: TRBV6-5
cdr3_nt: TGTGCCAGCAGCCTCCTAGCGGGACAAGAGACCCAGTACTTC; cdr3_aa: CASSLLAGQETQYF; clone_size: .; d_call: TRBD2; j_call: TRBJ2-5; v_call: TRBV7-9
cdr3_nt: TGTGCCTGGAGTGGAGCAGGGCTCTACACCTTC; cdr3_aa: CAWSGAGLYTF; clone_size: .; d_call: .; j_call: TRBJ1-2; v_call: TRBV30
cdr3_nt: TGTGCCAGCAGCTTAGAGCCCTACGAGCAGTACTTC; cdr3_aa: CASSLEPYEQYF; clone_size: once; d_call: .; j_call: TRBJ2-7; v_call: TRBV7-9
cdr3_nt: TGTGCCAGCAGCTTAAGCCCCCCGCCCTACACCTTC; cdr3_aa: CASSLSPPPYTF; clone_size: .; d_call: .; j_call: TRBJ1-2; v_call: TRBV7-9
cdr3_nt: TGTGCCATCAGCCCTGTCAGGGATAACACTGAAGCTTTCTTT; cdr3_aa: CAISPVRDNTEAFF; clone_size: .; d_call: .; j_call: TRBJ1-1; v_call: TRBV28
cdr3_nt: TGTGCCAGCAGCGTCATGACAGGGCGCCTTACTGAAGCTTTCTTT; cdr3_aa: CASSVMTGRLTEAFF; clone_size: .; d_call: TRBD1; j_call: TRBJ1-1; v_call: TRBV7-6
cdr3_nt: TGTGCCAGCATCTTGCCCAGTAATGAGCAGTTCTTC; cdr3_aa: CASILPSNEQFF; clone_size: .; d_call: .; j_call: TRBJ2-1; v_call: TRBV7-9